This entry concerns a single T cell receptor beta chain. Its antigen is currently not known. Per-nucleotide qualities are absent, and no much larger clonotype sits a single base away. TCRbeta CDR3 regions were amplified from genomic DNA by means of the immunoSEQ Assay, a bias-controlled multiplex PCR. Regarding the original processing steps: The number of nucleated cells in each sample was estimated from the amplification of reference gene primers within the assay. To quantify the absolute abundance of each unique TCRbeta CDR3 rearrangement, sequence reads were collapsed and filtered. For each sample, productive Simpson clonality was calculated by taking the square root of Simpson's diversity index across productive rearrangements. TCRdb provides this immuneACCESS table in a form limited to in-frame rearrangements. Some clones are lacking; in checked studies, under half of them reflect an unresolved V gene, and why the rest are absent is not known. From that table come the V and J calls and clone size; the DNA was used to work out D and trimming. For this sample the table gives over 90,000 clones, of which about 89% were detected only once. The ten largest make up about 20% of the sample.

This record comes from a study of blood T cell repertoires in COVID-19 (dated by TCRdb to the early 2020s). For the study in its entirety: The collaborator samples originated in the United States, Italy and Spain and spanned the acute and convalescent phases of COVID-19. The material from the prospective study consisted of cDNA or gDNA derived from T cells, B-cell-depleted T cells, or PBMCs. Subjects who had been exposed to COVID-19, were actively infected with it, or had recovered from it provided the deeply sampled blood TCRbeta repertoires that made up the dataset. A freely available public database, intended as a resource for researchers studying the immune response to SARS-CoV-2, is where the repertoires were released. The samples were drawn from two sources: the first 160 participants of the ongoing ImmuneRACE study, and approximately 1,300 subjects contributed by 6 global collaborators. Sample metadata almost always included a de-identified subject ID, COVID-19 status, age in years and sex. Where available, HLA class I and class II types were taken from metadata supplied by the sample provider and were not determined by assay-based typing.

Collaborating institutions collected whole blood in K2EDTA tubes following their own protocols. Collaborator samples were shipped for TCRbeta analysis as frozen whole blood, isolated PBMCs, or DNA extracted from either sample type. Per the germline V gene (reference sequence), LNHDA is the CDR1 and SQIVND is the CDR2. The CDR3 holds 16 amino acids from the cysteine to the phenylalanine. Only the CDR3 region is kept as DNA, spanning 48 bases read in frame from base 1. Compared with germline, V lacks 4 bases and J lacks 4 bases; bases without a gene match: 8. Here is what the overall study found, with its caveats: The amount of clinical and demographic metadata varied by source and participant and was provided uncurated.

The sequence is built from TRBV19 and TRBJ2-3; 10 bases in between match TRBD2. The sequence derives from a human donor in a cohort sampled during active COVID-19. Sequencing input: peripheral blood. The sequenced DNA: TGTGCCAGTAGTAAACTCGGGACTAGCGAAGCAGATACGCAGTATTTT. This is translated as CASSKLGTSEADTQYF.